This entry describes one T cell receptor beta chain. This CDR3 spans 15 amino acids. The V segment lost 4 bases and the J segment 7 bases; nucleotides outside the gene matches: 12. Using unique molecular identifiers, the investigators prepared the TCRbeta library. TCRdb re-analysed the PCR reads in MiXCR, keeping a single row per CDR3 protein. Among about 270,000 distinct CDR3 sequences, approximately 9.8% were seen once, and the ten largest hold over 9.5%. The data belong to a study of T-cell reconstitution after alpha-beta-depleted transplantation in children. The source is a human donor who donated a stem cell graft to a child with SCID. V is TRBV12-3 or TRBV12-4 and J is TRBJ1-1, with 7 bases matching TRBD1. The sample in question was PBMCs from the stem cell graft donor, obtained from the stem cell graft. The CDR3 spells CASSSGTVIKNEAFF. CDR3 nucleotide sequence: TGTGCCAGCAGTTCCGGGACAGTAATAAAGAATGAAGCTTTCTTT.